A selection of T cell receptor beta chains follows, all from one sample in a study of shared clonotypes between healthy human individuals. TCRdb keeps only in-frame clones here, not all; method: immunoSEQ multiplex PCR. Of 300,000 to 400,000 clones in the sample, roughly 84% are singletons; the top ten hold about 17%. The specimen sequenced was memory CD8+ T cells sorted from blood. The origin of the receptors is a man between 18 and 29 years old in good health. Each CDR3 is given with its conserved first and last residue. The D gene is left open where the match is weak. Expanded clones get a size class; other rows say once, few or many, or leave the size out.

J: TRBJ2-7; D: TRBD1; V: TRBV27; size: .; DNA: TGTGCCAGCAGTTTATTGACAGGGAATGAGCAGTACTTC; CDR3: CASSLLTGNEQYF
J: TRBJ2-7; D: .; V: TRBV29-1; size: .; DNA: TGCAGCGCTGGCCCCTCTTTCTACGAGCAGTACTTC; CDR3: CSAGPSFYEQYF
J: TRBJ2-5; D: .; V: TRBV29-1; size: .; DNA: TGCAGCGTTGAAGGGCAGCAGGCCCCACAAGAGACCCAGTACTTC; CDR3: CSVEGQQAPQETQYF
J: TRBJ2-3; D: .; V: TRBV4-1; size: .; DNA: TGCGCCAGCAGCCAAGATCCCCAGCCTTACCCCACAGATACGCAGTATTTT; CDR3: CASSQDPQPYPTDTQYF
J: TRBJ1-4; D: .; V: TRBV6-6; size: .; DNA: TGTGCCAGCAGTTTCGACCCCGGGACGAGTAATGAAAAACTGTTTTTT; CDR3: CASSFDPGTSNEKLFF
J: TRBJ1-3; D: .; V: TRBV9; size: once; DNA: TGTGCCAGCAGCCCCCAGGAGCTCTCTGGAAACACCATATATTTT; CDR3: CASSPQELSGNTIYF
J: TRBJ2-7; D: .; V: TRBV6-5; size: .; DNA: TGTGCCAGCAGTTCCGGCCGGCACCTTTCCTACGAGCAGTACTTC; CDR3: CASSSGRHLSYEQYF
J: TRBJ1-5; D: .; V: TRBV6-5; size: .; DNA: TGTGCCAGCAGAGCAGGAGAGGGCAATCAGCCCCAGCATTTT; CDR3: CASRAGEGNQPQHF
J: TRBJ1-1; D: .; V: TRBV27; size: .; DNA: TGTGCCAGCAGTTTATTTCAGGGAGAGAACACTGAAGCTTTCTTT; CDR3: CASSLFQGENTEAFF
J: TRBJ1-4; D: .; V: TRBV5-1; size: .; DNA: TGCGCCAGCAGCTTGGTCAGGTCGACTAATGAAAAACTGTTTTTT; CDR3: CASSLVRSTNEKLFF
J: TRBJ2-7; D: TRBD2; V: TRBV11-2; size: .; DNA: TGTGCCAGCAGATCTGAATTGGGACTAGCGGACGAATCCTACGAGCAGTACTTC; CDR3: CASRSELGLADESYEQYF
J: TRBJ2-7; D: .; V: TRBV27; size: .; DNA: TGTGCCAGCAGTTTGGGGGGCGGATACTACGAGCAGTACTTC; CDR3: CASSLGGGYYEQYF
J: TRBJ2-7; D: TRBD2; V: TRBV11-2; size: .; DNA: TGTGCCAGCAGCGTGGGACTAGCCGTTTCCTACGAGCAGTACTTC; CDR3: CASSVGLAVSYEQYF
J: TRBJ2-7; D: .; V: TRBV7-9; size: .; DNA: TGTGCCAGCAGCGCCGCCTTTGGAAGCTCCTACGAGCAGTACTTC; CDR3: CASSAAFGSSYEQYF
J: TRBJ1-2; D: TRBD1; V: TRBV7-9; size: .; DNA: TGTGCCAGCAGCGGACAGGGGGCGAGAGGCTACACCTTC; CDR3: CASSGQGARGYTF
J: TRBJ2-7; D: .; V: TRBV10-1; size: .; DNA: TGCGCCAGCAGTGAGTCCCCCTACGAGCAGTACTTC; CDR3: CASSESPYEQYF
J: TRBJ2-7; D: TRBD1; V: TRBV27; size: .; DNA: TGTGCCAGCAGTTCGTTGAACCGGGACAGGGGACGTGAGCAGTACTTC; CDR3: CASSSLNRDRGREQYF
J: TRBJ1-2; D: .; V: TRBV27; size: .; DNA: TGTGCCAGCAGTTTTGACGGGCAGAGCTATGGCTACACCTTC; CDR3: CASSFDGQSYGYTF
J: TRBJ2-3; D: TRBD2; V: TRBV4-3; size: .; DNA: TGCGCCAGCAGCCAGGCCCCCCCAGCGGGAGAAGCAGATACGCAGTATTTT; CDR3: CASSQAPPAGEADTQYF
J: TRBJ1-1; D: .; V: TRBV7-9; size: .; DNA: TGTGCCAGCAGCTTACTGGTGGGGCCGGCCACTGAAGCTTTCTTT; CDR3: CASSLLVGPATEAFF
J: TRBJ2-1; D: .; V: TRBV14; size: .; DNA: TGTGCCAGCAGCCAAGTTCGGCTTTACAATGAGCAGTTCTTC; CDR3: CASSQVRLYNEQFF
J: TRBJ2-7; D: .; V: TRBV10-3; size: once; DNA: TGTGCCATCAAAGTAGACGAAACCTACGAGCAGTACTTC; CDR3: CAIKVDETYEQYF
J: TRBJ1-6; D: .; V: TRBV7-9; size: .; DNA: TGTGCCAGCAGCTTTTCCGGGGGGCACAATTCACCCCTCCACTTT; CDR3: CASSFSGGHNSPLHF
J: TRBJ2-2; D: .; V: TRBV6-5; size: .; DNA: TGTGCCAGCAGCGACAGACAGACGAACACCGGGGAGCTGTTTTTT; CDR3: CASSDRQTNTGELFF
J: TRBJ1-1; D: TRBD1; V: TRBV4-1; size: .; DNA: TGCGCCAGCAGCCAGACAGGGGGCGCCGGCACTGAAGCTTTCTTT; CDR3: CASSQTGGAGTEAFF
J: TRBJ2-1; D: .; V: TRBV28; size: .; DNA: TGTGCCAGCAGTTTTGTTACGGATCACAATGAGCAGTTCTTC; CDR3: CASSFVTDHNEQFF
J: TRBJ2-7; D: .; V: TRBV15; size: .; DNA: TGTGCCACCGGGTCGGGACTCCAGTACGAGCAGTACTTC; CDR3: CATGSGLQYEQYF
J: TRBJ1-1; D: .; V: TRBV10-1; size: .; DNA: TGCGCCAGCAGTGAGTCCCTCTCGAACACTGAAGCTTTCTTT; CDR3: CASSESLSNTEAFF
J: TRBJ1-2; D: .; V: TRBV5-1; size: .; DNA: TGCGCCAGCAGCTTTCCGACAGCTGTGGGAGGCTACACCTTC; CDR3: CASSFPTAVGGYTF
J: TRBJ1-6; D: .; V: TRBV18; size: .; DNA: TGTGCCAGCTCACCACCAGCCGGGCCAGGGAGAAATTCACCCCTCCACTTT; CDR3: CASSPPAGPGRNSPLHF
J: TRBJ2-5; D: TRBD2; V: TRBV10-3; size: .; DNA: TGTGCCATCAGTGAAGGCGGGGGAGGCCAAGAGACCCAGTACTTC; CDR3: CAISEGGGGQETQYF
J: TRBJ2-5; D: .; V: TRBV4-3; size: .; DNA: TGCGCCAGCAGCCAAGACATAATCAGCGAGGAGACCCAGTACTTC; CDR3: CASSQDIISEETQYF